This TCR beta chain was sequenced for a study of CD8 T cells in ankylosing spondylitis. Study-level points and caveats: Disease-linked clones were found to be CD8+ and relatively rare in peripheral blood.

Many counts were recorded for this clonotype. Antigen: not known. Germline CDR1 is DFQATT and CDR2 is SNEGSKA (reference sequence). The CDR3 totals 13 residues. With 5 bases removed from V and 1 base from J, the gap between germline ends came to 11 bases. TCRdb reprocessed the 5' RACE reads via MiXCR and lists one record per CDR3 protein. The sample has about 220,000 distinct CDR3 sequences; 8% to 11% are singletons. The chain uses TRBV20-1 and TRBJ1-2; possibly TRBD1 for D (5 bases). This TCR came from a male donor with ankylosing spondylitis or in good health (not recorded which). What was sequenced was blood, either unsorted or a sorted T cell fraction (not recorded which). The CDR3 region has the DNA TGCAGTGCTTTATGGACAAGTAACTATGGCTACACCTTC. This translates into CSALWTSNYGYTF.